The present T cell receptor beta chain was sequenced within a study of T cell repertoires in cytomegalovirus infection. This clonotype was seen a handful of times. Its antigen is as yet unknown. Its ends do not fully match the called genes, so a read error is possible. The CDR3 is made up of 19 amino acids. Germline V lookup: CDR1 DFQATT, CDR2 SNEGSKA (reference sequence). TCRdb itself ran the reads through MiXCR, one entry per CDR3 protein. The data contain a few hundred thousand distinct CDR3 sequences, about 40% of them singletons. The chain employs TRBV20-1 and TRBJ2-1; 11 bases are shared with TRBD2. The specimen comprised cultured PBMCs, sampled from culture after CMV antigen stimulation. The receptor was isolated from a human donor in good health (CMV status not recorded). Some clones in this sample may be carry-over from other donors' samples. CDR3 DNA sequence: TGCAGTGCCAGAGCAATGTCCGGACTAGCGGGTTCCTCCTACAATGAGCAGTTCTTC. It encodes CSARAMSGLAGSSYNEQFF.